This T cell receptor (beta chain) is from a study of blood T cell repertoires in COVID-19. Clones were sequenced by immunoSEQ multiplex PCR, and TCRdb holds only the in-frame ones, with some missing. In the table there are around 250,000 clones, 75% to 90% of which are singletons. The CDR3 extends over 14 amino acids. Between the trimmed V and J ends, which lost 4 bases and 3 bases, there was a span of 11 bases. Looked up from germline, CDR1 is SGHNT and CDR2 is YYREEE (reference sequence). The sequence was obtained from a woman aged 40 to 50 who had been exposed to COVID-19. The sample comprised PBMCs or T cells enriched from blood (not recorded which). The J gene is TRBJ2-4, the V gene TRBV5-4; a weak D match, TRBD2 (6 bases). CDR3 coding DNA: TGTGCCAGCAGCCCCCGGGAGTACAAAAACATTCAGTACTTC. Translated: CASSPREYKNIQYF.